A single TCR beta chain is shown here with its context. Relying on iRepertoire HTBI primers and Arm-PCR of CDR3 regions, the team built TCR beta libraries. In TCRdb, the multiplex PCR reads were re-called with MiXCR into one record per CDR3 protein. The table records 410,000 or so distinct CDR3 sequences, under 15% of them present only once. The sample originates from a study of regulatory T cells in long-lasting Graves disease. Time point denoted: newly diagnosed GD, antithyroid drugs for less than 3 months. The authors made the TCR library using RNA they extracted from PBMCs. Germline loops: CDR1 ENHRY, CDR2 SYGVKD. The CDR3 runs to 13 residues. V lost 0 bases and J lost 8, with 10 bases in between. These same data were also listed under a study on T cells in Graves' hyperthyroidism and ophthalmopathy. This second study notes: In the first-round RT-PCR of the TCR CDR3, the HTBI primer set was used. Among clonotypes expanded in thyroid above 0.001, most were also found in blood.

Sequences were derived from peripheral blood mononuclear cells (PBMCs), sampled at new diagnosis, from a patient treated with antithyroid drugs. The clonotype originates from a woman younger than 45 with Graves disease. V gene TRBV10-3 combines with J gene TRBJ1-2, with a possible D match to TRBD1 (5 bases). Here the CDR3 DNA reads TGTGCCATCAGTGAGTCAGAGGGGCGCGGCTACACCTTC. Translation: CAISESEGRGYTF.